The clone carrying this T cell receptor beta chain was recorded many times. The antigen is undetermined. This specimen comes from a study of T cells in Graves' hyperthyroidism and ophthalmopathy. The study, taken as a whole, reports: Appearing also in blood were most of the thyroid clonotypes expanded above 0.001.

This CDR3 is built from 12 residues. Per the germline V gene, CDR1 is ENHRY and CDR2 is SYGVKD. Trimming took off 8 bases at V and 2 bases at J, with 10 bases between the two ends. RNA transcripts provided the source from which TCR beta CDR3 regions were amplified. During a first-round RT-PCR of the TCR CDR3, the HTBI primer set was used. Each CDR3 protein is one row after TCRdb ran MiXCR on the multiplex PCR reads. This sample has about 360,000 distinct CDR3 sequences, with roughly 12% found just once. The sequenced sample was blood. The chain links TRBV10-3 to TRBJ2-7; TRBD2 is a possible D gene (6 bases). This TCR came from a man between 25 and 39 years old with Graves' hyperthyroidism that later progressed to Graves' ophthalmopathy. The CDR3 reads CAIGGLTYEQYF. In nucleotides, the CDR3 is TGTGCCATCGGGGGACTGACCTACGAGCAGTACTTC.